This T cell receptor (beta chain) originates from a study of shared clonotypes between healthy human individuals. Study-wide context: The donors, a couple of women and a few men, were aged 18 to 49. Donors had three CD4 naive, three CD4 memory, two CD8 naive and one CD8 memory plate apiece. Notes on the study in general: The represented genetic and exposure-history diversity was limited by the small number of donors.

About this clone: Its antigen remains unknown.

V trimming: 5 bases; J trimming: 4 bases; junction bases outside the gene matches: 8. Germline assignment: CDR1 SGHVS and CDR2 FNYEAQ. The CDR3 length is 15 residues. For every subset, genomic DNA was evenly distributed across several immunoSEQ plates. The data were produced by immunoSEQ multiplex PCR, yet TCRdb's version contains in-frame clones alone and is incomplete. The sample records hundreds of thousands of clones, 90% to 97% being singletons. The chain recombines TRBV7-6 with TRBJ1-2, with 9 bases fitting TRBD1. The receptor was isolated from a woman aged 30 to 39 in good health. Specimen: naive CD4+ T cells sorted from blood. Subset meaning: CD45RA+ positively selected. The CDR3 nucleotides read TGTGCCAGCAGCCCAAGGACAGGGGACTTCTATGGCTACACCTTC. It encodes CASSPRTGDFYGYTF.